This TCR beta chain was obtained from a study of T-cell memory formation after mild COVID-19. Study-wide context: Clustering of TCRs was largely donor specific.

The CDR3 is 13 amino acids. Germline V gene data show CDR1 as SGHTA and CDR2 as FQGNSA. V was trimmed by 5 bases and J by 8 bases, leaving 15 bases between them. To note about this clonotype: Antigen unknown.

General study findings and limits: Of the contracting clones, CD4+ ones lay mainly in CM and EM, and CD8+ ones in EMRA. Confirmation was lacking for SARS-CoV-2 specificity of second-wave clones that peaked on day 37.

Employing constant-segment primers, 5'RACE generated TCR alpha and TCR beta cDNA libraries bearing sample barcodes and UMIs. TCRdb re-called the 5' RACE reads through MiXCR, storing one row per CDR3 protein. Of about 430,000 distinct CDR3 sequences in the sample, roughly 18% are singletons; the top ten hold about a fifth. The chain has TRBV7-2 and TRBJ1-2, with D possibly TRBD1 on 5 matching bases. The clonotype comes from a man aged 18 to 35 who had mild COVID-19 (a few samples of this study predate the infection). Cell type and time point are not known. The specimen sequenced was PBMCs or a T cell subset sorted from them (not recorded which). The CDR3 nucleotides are TGTGCCAGCAGCCGCGGGACGGAACAAGGCTACACCTTC. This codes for CASSRGTEQGYTF.